Shown below are 22 T cell receptor beta chains from a single sample sequenced in a study of shared clonotypes between healthy human individuals. The assay was immunoSEQ multiplex PCR, and TCRdb's table has in-frame clones only and misses some. The data hold 450,000 to 500,000 clones, with 65% to 85% observed a single time. What was sequenced was PBMCs. The origin of the receptors is a woman aged 40 to 50 in good health. Some clones in this sample may be carry-over from other donors' samples.

This clone was recorded many times. The CDR3 region is CASSLGSDAYEQYF. The CDR3 coding sequence is TGTGCCAGCAGCTTGGGCTCGGATGCCTACGAGCAGTACTTC. This sequence joins TRBV5-4 and TRBJ2-7; D uncertain. The CDR3 has 14 residues. Per the germline V gene, CDR1 is SGHNT and CDR2 is YYREEE (reference sequence). The V gene lost 0 bases and the J gene lost 2 bases, with 9 bases spanning the gap.

This rearrangement joins TRBV28 to TRBJ2-1; D not resolved. This CDR3 spans 15 amino acids. With 2 bases removed from V and 0 bases from J, the gap between germline ends came to 8 bases. Germline CDR1 MDHEN, CDR2 SYDVKM. CDR3 in amino acids: CASSLLRSSYNEQFF. CDR3 nucleotide sequence: TGTGCCAGCAGTTTACTACGGAGCTCCTACAATGAGCAGTTCTTC. Full variable domain (remainder filled in from reference TRBV28 and TRBJ2-1): DVKVTQSSRYLVKRTGEKVFLECVQDMDHENMFWYRQDPGLGLRLIYFSYDVKMKEKGDIPEGYSVSREKKERFSLILESASTNQTSMYLCASSLLRSSYNEQFFGPGTRLTVL.

The chain uses TRBV5-1 and TRBJ2-7, with 8 positions matching TRBD1. The CDR3 sequence is 14 residues long. V shed 2 bases, J shed 3 bases, and the junction held 4 bases outside the gene matches. CDR1 and CDR2 (germline): SGHRS, YFSETQ. The CDR3 here is CASSLKDRDYEQYF. Here the CDR3 DNA reads TGCGCCAGCAGCTTAAAGGACAGGGACTACGAGCAGTACTTC.

This chain joins TRBV9 and TRBJ2-7; a weak D match, TRBD1 (6 bases). Germline loops: CDR1 SGDLS, CDR2 YYNGEE. The CDR3 spans 16 residues. Trimming shortened V by 0 bases and J by 4 bases, and 17 bases separated the two germline ends. CDR3 protein: CASSVDQGRSVYEQYF. The CDR3 DNA follows: TGTGCCAGCAGCGTAGATCAGGGGCGCTCAGTATACGAGCAGTACTTC. Full variable domain (missing parts from reference TRBV9 and TRBJ2-7): DSGVTQTPKHLITATGQRVTLRCSPRSGDLSVYWYQQSLDQGLQFLIQYYNGEERAKGNILERFSAQQFPDLHSELNLSSLELGDSALYFCASSVDQGRSVYEQYFGPGTRLTVT.

The chain couples TRBV2 to TRBJ2-7; D possibly matches TRBD1 or TRBD2 (5 bases each). The length of the CDR3 is 15 residues. Deletions cut 2 bases from V and 3 bases from J, with 14 bases between. Germline V gene sequence: CDR1 SNHLY, CDR2 FYNNEI. CDR3 sequence: CASSELGVLRYEQYF. DNA for the CDR3: TGTGCCAGCAGTGAATTGGGGGTCTTGCGCTACGAGCAGTACTTC.

This chain joins TRBV7-2 and TRBJ2-7; 8 bases align to TRBD1. CDR3 length equals 14 residues. CDR1 SGHTA and CDR2 FQGNSA come from the germline V gene. Germline trimming cut 7 bases from V and 4 bases from J; bases unmatched to any gene: 9. CDR3 sequence: CASTPTGALYEQYF. The CDR3 bases are TGTGCCAGCACCCCGACAGGGGCCCTTTACGAGCAGTACTTC.

This clone was seen more than once but under ten times. This rearrangement joins TRBV6-6 to TRBJ2-3; no definite D call. Trimming removed 2 bases from V and 4 bases from J, with 10 bases in between. Germline V CDR1 and CDR2: MNHNY, SVGAGI (reference sequence). This CDR3 is 14 amino acids long. The CDR3: CASSYEAGADTQYF. DNA for the CDR3: TGTGCCAGCAGTTACGAGGCAGGTGCAGATACGCAGTATTTT.

As for this clone: A far larger clone is off by one base, so a read error is likely. The sample contains more than one DNA sequence encoding this CDR3. This chain joins TRBV6-5 and TRBJ2-2, with 8 bases identical to TRBD1. The CDR3 length is 15 residues. Germline values: CDR1 MNHEY, CDR2 SVGAGI. The J segment lost 4 bases and the V segment lost 9 bases, leaving 10 bases of the junction unmatched. CDR3 sequence (DNA): TGTGCCAGTTCCGGGACAGGTAAGGGCACCGGGGAGCTGTTTTTT. It codes for CASSGTGKGTGELFF.

The CDR3 DNA follows: TGTGCCAGCAGCTTAGGTGGCGACAGGATTGGCTACACCTTC. Translating gives CASSLGGDRIGYTF. The chain links TRBV7-3 to TRBJ1-2; TRBD1 is a possible D gene (6 bases). Germline V gives CDR1 SGHTA, CDR2 FQGTGA. The V end lost 2 bases, the J end lost 7 bases, and 14 bases lay between the germline ends. This CDR3 is built from 14 residues.

The chain has TRBV29-1 and TRBJ2-4, with 7 bases aligning to TRBD1. CDR1 SQVTM and CDR2 ANQGSEA come from the germline V gene. Germline trimming cut 6 bases from V and 9 bases from J; bases unmatched to any gene: 5. The CDR3 covers 11 residues. CDR3 amino acids: CSVGDRAIQYF. The DNA of the CDR3 is TGCAGCGTGGGGGACAGAGCCATTCAGTACTTC. Supplemented by reference TRBV29-1 and TRBJ2-4, the full variable domain reads SAVISQKPSRDICQRGTSLTIQCQVDSQVTMMFWYRQQPGQSLTLIATANQGSEATYESGFVIDKFPISRPNLTFSTLTVSNMSPEDSSIYLCSVGDRAIQYFGAGTRLSVL.

As regards this clone: A far larger clone differs by one base, so this is likely a read error. Distinct nucleotide sequences in the sample also encode this CDR3. The chain combines TRBV29-1 with TRBJ2-1; the D gene is possibly TRBD2 (5 bases). Trimming took 6 bases from V and 5 from J, leaving 14 bases between them. This CDR3 spans 13 amino acids. Per germline, CDR1 SQVTM and CDR2 ANQGSEA. This CDR3 reads CSVAVTGNNEQFF. DNA for the CDR3: TGCAGCGTCGCTGTTACGGGGAACAATGAGCAGTTCTTC.

This chain links TRBV10-3 with TRBJ2-2, with D tentatively TRBD2 (6 bases). This CDR3 contains 14 residues. From germline, CDR1 is ENHRY and CDR2 SYGVKD. Trimming removed 0 bases from V and 7 bases from J, with 9 bases in between. CDR3 in DNA: TGTGCCATCAGTGAGTCCGGAGGGAACGGGGAGCTGTTTTTT. It yields the protein CAISESGGNGELFF.

The chain has TRBV2 and TRBJ2-2; the match to TRBD2 covers 13 bases. The CDR3 runs 16 residues. From germline, CDR1 is SNHLY and CDR2 FYNNEI. V lost 6 bases and J lost 1; bases outside the gene matches: 2. CDR3: CASRRLAGGNTGELFF. In DNA, the CDR3 is TGTGCCAGCAGGAGACTAGCGGGGGGGAACACCGGGGAGCTGTTTTTT.

J is TRBJ2-5 and V is TRBV5-6, with 8 bases aligning to TRBD2. The germline gives CDR1 SGHDT, CDR2 YYEEEE. V shed 3 bases, J shed 3 bases, and the junction held 4 bases outside the gene matches. This CDR3 contains 14 residues. The CDR3 nucleotides read TGTGCCAGCAGCTCAGTTAGCGGGAAAGAGACCCAGTACTTC. It yields the protein CASSSVSGKETQYF.

This clone was observed a single time. The J gene is TRBJ2-5, the V gene TRBV2; possibly TRBD1 for D (6 bases). CDR1 SNHLY and CDR2 FYNNEI come from the germline V gene. CDR3 size: 14 residues. Between the trimmed V and J ends, which lost 2 bases and 4 bases, there was a span of 11 bases. CDR3 amino acids: CASSESRGGETQYF. In nucleotides, the CDR3 is TGTGCCAGCAGTGAATCCAGGGGTGGAGAGACCCAGTACTTC.

The chain uses TRBV10-3 and TRBJ2-7; 7 nucleotides align to TRBD1. Looked up from germline, CDR1 is ENHRY and CDR2 is SYGVKD. V shed 10 bases and J 3 bases; nucleotides not matched to a gene: 12. The CDR3 runs 14 residues. The chain's CDR3 is CATGGVASGYEQYF. As DNA, the CDR3 is TGTGCCACAGGGGGAGTAGCATCTGGCTACGAGCAGTACTTC.

The chain carries TRBV28 and TRBJ2-1, with 9 bases identical to TRBD2. The CDR3 length is 15 residues. The trim removed 2 bases at V and 5 bases at J, leaving 4 bases unmatched. The V gene's germline CDR1 is MDHEN and CDR2 SYDVKM. The CDR3 DNA reads as TGTGCCAGCAGTTTACGGCGACTAGCGGACAATGAGCAGTTCTTC. Residues: CASSLRRLADNEQFF.

This clone was observed a handful of times. Other DNA sequences in the sample encode the same CDR3. This chain joins TRBV20-1 and TRBJ2-5; D is possibly TRBD2 (5 bases). Trimming removed 3 bases from V and 3 bases from J, with 5 bases in between. This CDR3 is 11 amino acids long. Germline assignment: CDR1 DFQATT and CDR2 SNEGSKA (reference sequence). The CDR3 coding sequence is TGCAGTGCTAGCGGGAAAGAGACCCAGTACTTC. Residues: CSASGKETQYF.

The chain uses TRBV2 and TRBJ2-1, with 7 bases that match TRBD2. The V and J ends lost 6 bases and 1 base, in that order; junction bases with no gene match: 6. The CDR3 is made up of 15 amino acids. Germline loops: CDR1 SNHLY, CDR2 FYNNEI. CDR3 region: CASRETSLSYNEQFF. The CDR3 bases are TGTGCCAGCAGGGAGACTAGCCTATCCTACAATGAGCAGTTCTTC.

This clone was picked up one time. This chain joins TRBV28 and TRBJ1-1, with TRBD1 as a possible D gene (5 bases). From germline, CDR1 is MDHEN and CDR2 SYDVKM. The CDR3 totals 14 residues. Trimming left V 5 bases short and J 0 bases short, with 10 bases between. CDR3 amino acids: CASSQGPMNTEAFF. The DNA for the CDR3 is TGTGCCAGCAGTCAGGGACCGATGAACACTGAAGCTTTCTTT.

This chain joins TRBV19 and TRBJ1-1; D possibly corresponds to TRBD1 (5 bases). The CDR3 spans 13 residues. The V end was cut by 6 bases, the J end by 6 bases, with 14 bases between. Germline lookup yields CDR1 LNHDA and CDR2 SQIVND (reference sequence). The CDR3 coding sequence is TGTGCCAGTAGGAGGGGCCGGTTCTCTGAAGCTTTCTTT. It specifies CASRRGRFSEAFF.

Here the CDR3 reads CASSLDAGGITGELFF. In DNA form, the CDR3 reads TGTGCCAGCAGCTTAGATGCGGGAGGAATCACCGGGGAGCTGTTTTTT. This chain uses TRBV7-2 with TRBJ2-2, with 8 bases matching TRBD2. The CDR3 has 16 amino acids. Losses at the gene ends were 1 base for V and 4 bases for J; bases not matched to a gene: 5. Per germline, CDR1 SGHTA and CDR2 FQGNSA.